This T cell receptor (beta chain) was sequenced for a study of cytomegalovirus exposure and HLA in healthy donors (dated by TCRdb to 2017 to 2019). The study in broad terms: An earlier analysis of approximately 550 of the donors reported about 250 Gb of sequence data and around 110 million unique TCR beta sequences from roughly 180 million T cells. Rather than drawing on any new phenotypic data, the later analysis identified candidate immune exposures from TCR beta sequences and the way those sequences occurred across donors. A later genetic analysis used genome-wide SNP genotypes for about three fifths of the roughly 700 donors, treating that subset as a discovery cohort. Every discovery cohort repertoire had been produced on one sequencing platform. To predict cytomegalovirus infection status, the study combined high-throughput TCR immunosequencing, statistical association of individual TCRs with disease status, and machine learning. An earlier analysis of 587 of the donors used high-throughput TCR beta sequencing to judge whether each TCR beta V gene segment behaved as functional or pseudogenic. Across 300 to 400 genotyped donors of the cohort, an average of about 240,000 unique TCR beta nucleotide sequences per donor were sequenced, and about a sixth of those sequences were non-productive. Because of strong linkage in the cohort, roughly five DR-DQ haplotypes were treated as single units for association and clustering. Alongside the repertoire data, information on donor age, sex, ethnicity and CMV serostatus was compiled. Both class I and class II loci were covered by HLA typing, at four-digit resolution. The number of typed donors differed by locus: roughly 629-640 for A, B, C, DRB1 and DQB1; some 500 for DQA1; approximately 610 for DPA1; and some 450 for DPB1. An early release covering roughly 640 HLA-typed donors comprised about 300 gigabases of sequencing data and roughly 86 million unique TCR sequences. Along with the roughly 670-subject first cohort, a separate validation cohort of some 130 different subjects was used. Of the 300 to 450 genotyped donors, 65% to 90% were placed in the genetic ancestry cluster associated with self-reported Caucasian donors. The aim of the study was to test whether cataloging public T cell receptors could identify signatures of past pathogen exposure. The study used immunosequencing to profile the T cell repertoires of 666 subjects and linked those repertoires to cytomegalovirus serostatus. In a later analysis, previously published TCR beta repertoires from 550 to 750 donors were re-analyzed and high-resolution HLA genotyping was added so that TCR occurrence patterns could be studied.

Receptor amplification or capture employed the immunoSEQ multiplex PCR assay. A mixture of 60 forward primers for TCR Vbeta segments and 13 reverse primers for TCR Jbeta segments was used in the multiplex PCR. A multiplex PCR assay on genomic DNA amplified the CDR3 region of rearranged TCR beta genes. The Illumina HiSeq System was used to sequence the amplified TCR beta libraries as 87-base-pair reads. In the source study's methods: In a later analysis, tens of millions of unique TCR beta chains were counted across the 666 repertoires, and roughly 10 million of these chains were shared by at least two donors. Raw reads were error-corrected and collapsed into unique sequences with a nearest-neighbor algorithm that merged closely related sequences to remove PCR and sequencing errors. V, D and J gene segments were assigned by aligning CDR3 sequences to IMGT reference sequences. For a sequence to be retained, a match of at least six nucleotides to both a V gene segment and a J gene segment was required. Rearrangements were called productive when the CDR3 lacked stop codons and stayed in frame with V and J; all others were non-productive. CDR3 was defined according to IMGT convention as the region running from the second conserved V-encoded cysteine to the conserved J-encoded phenylalanine. In an earlier analysis of more than 550 of the donors, sequences lacking an unambiguous match to a single V gene segment were excluded. An earlier analysis of a few hundred of the donors called V segments functional above 56.7% productive rearrangements and segregating when the between-donor standard deviation exceeded 5%. A statistical classification framework was built to diagnose cytomegalovirus status from the catalog of TCR beta chain sequences. A later analysis assigned V and J genes by comparing TCR nucleotide sequences with IMGT/GENE-DB human TR gene sequences. Using the TCRdist pipeline, a later analysis assigned CDR3 sequences along with most-parsimonious VDJ recombination scenarios. In a later analysis, each TCR beta chain was defined by its CDR3 amino acid sequence together with its V-gene family, and reads without a unique V-gene family were excluded. As a way to deal with suspected cross-contamination and a sequencing artifact, a later analysis dropped 500 to 700 nucleotide sequences that were highly shared and had low generation probability. For each public chain, a later analysis derived a clonal expansion index from normalized ranks of inferred template counts within each repertoire. In a later analysis, generation probabilities were computed using a VDJ recombination model fitted to out-of-frame rearrangements, and the results were checked against IGoR. A later analysis scored TCR-TCR, TCR-HLA and TCR-CMV co-occurrence with hypergeometric tests, applying a repertoire-size bias correction to TCR pairs. False discovery rates were estimated in a later analysis by permuting HLA or CMV assignments 20 times. In a later analysis, co-occurring TCRs were grouped with DBSCAN, and TCRdist sequence similarity was added when clustering was performed within HLA-allele-positive subsets. Co-occurrence clustering excluded repertoires with fewer than 30,000 or more than 120,000 public chains, plus five with anomalous nucleotide sharing. This is the immuneACCESS table as TCRdb keeps it, with only in-frame sequences that have V and J called. A part of the clones is gone; compared with another copy, unresolved V genes explain less than half, and the rest is unexplained. V, J and clone size reflect that table, while D and trimming were determined from the DNA. For this sample there are 200,000 to 300,000 clones; roughly 86% appear just once. The top ten constitute 1.5% to 2.5% of the sample.

Sequences LNHDA (CDR1) and SQIVND (CDR2) are obtained from the germline V gene (reference sequence). V lost 7 bases and J lost 7 bases; the stretch between them is 28 bases long. From the cysteine through the phenylalanine, the CDR3 covers 18 amino acids. Only the CDR3 portion is preserved as DNA: 54 bases, with reading frame beginning at the first base. The study at large found these results: A further reported finding was that TCR beta sequences accurately predicted the HLA-A and HLA-B alleles for most subjects in the first cohort. Several of the top co-occurrence clusters appeared to be linked to parvovirus B19, influenza, CMV and Epstein-Barr virus, according to a later analysis. Some IMGT-functional V segments, including TRBV6-2 and TRBV6-3, could not be distinguished by the 87-base-pair reads and were therefore excluded. A cluster of highly shared sequence variants was judged likely to be a technical artifact of the sequencing pipeline. At a false discovery rate of 0.05, a later analysis linked some 17,000 TCR beta sequences to specific HLA alleles. A later analysis found that TCR association rates varied across HLA loci, with DRB1 alleles showing the most associated TCRs and HLA-C alleles the fewest. The presence/absence analyses assumed that sequencing depth was roughly uniform across donors, and that assumption may not be true. In a later genetic analysis, fewer N-insertions in productive TCRs were reported among donors in an Asian-associated ancestry cluster than the roughly 700-donor mean. The earlier analysis of around 600 of the donors excluded seventeen rarely observed V segments, including chromosome 9 orphons, because counts were too low. In vitro tests confirmed that a few of the cytomegalovirus-associated TCR beta chains recognize cytomegalovirus antigens. Because HLA typing was missing for some donors at each locus, association tests included only the typed subset. An earlier analysis of roughly 570 of the donors showed that most TCR beta V segments appeared in productive rearrangements either about 90% or about 30% of the time, which broadly matched IMGT annotations. The study gave a list of over 150 TCR beta chains associated with cytomegalovirus. For the cohort, immune exposure information was limited to CMV serostatus. The authors suggested that the approach could potentially be generalized to other disease states and immunological phenotypes. In this cohort, only TCR beta chains were sequenced, and detectable features were limited by the absence of alpha or paired-chain data. Compared with equally common non-associated chains, HLA-associated TCR beta chains in a later analysis were more clonally expanded and had lower generation probabilities. The classifier was reported to diagnose cytomegalovirus status with high specificity and sensitivity in both the original cohort and the validation cohort. Linkage disequilibrium might explain the correlated functional status among segregating V segments, but an unknown experimental factor could not be ruled out. V-gene and J-gene trimming of TCR beta chains was associated with a missense DCLRE1C variant in a later genetic analysis, and the association was replicated in an independent cohort. Strong co-occurrence of HLA alleles, especially DR and DQ, made assigning TCR associations to individual alleles difficult. Most TCR sequences were seen in very few donors, while some public TCRs were found in many individuals. In a later analysis, most CMV-associated TCR beta chains were found to appear HLA-restricted, with HLA associations seemingly driven largely by CMV exposure.

A word on this clone: This clone's antigen is unknown. No quality values exist for individual bases; no much larger clone is one base distant.

In total, 630 or so healthy bone marrow donors made up the cohort. Cohort members were all nominally healthy when sampled, although unrecorded immune exposures were likely present. The donor was CMV seropositive and belonged to the group of about 290 seropositive cohort members. Each donor provided a peripheral blood sample, and peripheral blood mononuclear cells were used for TCR beta sequencing. The Qiagen DNeasy Blood Extraction Kit was used to extract genomic DNA from the blood cell samples. This clonotype originated in a woman aged 40 to 50 in good health and CMV-seropositive. The sequencing input was PBMCs. The rearrangement joined TRBV19 to TRBJ1-4; the D gene is perhaps TRBD1, on 5 matching bases. The nucleotide sequence reads as follows: TGTGCCAGTATGGGGGGAATCGCCCACCTTAACACAAGTGAAAAACTGTTTTTT. Its amino acids are CASMGGIAHLNTSEKLFF.